The clone carrying this T cell receptor beta chain was observed many times. This entry belongs to a study of patients and donors after allogeneic stem cell transplantation. The V end lost 4 bases, the J end lost 2 bases, and 9 bases lay between the germline ends. Looked up from germline, CDR1 is SGHVS and CDR2 is FQNEAQ. This CDR3 has 13 amino acids. MiXCR, applied by TCRdb to the RT-PCR reads, yields one record per CDR3 protein. The sample has some 880,000 distinct CDR3 sequences; roughly 18% are singletons. The sequenced material came from blood, either unsorted or a sorted T cell fraction (not recorded which). This sequence joins TRBV7-8 and TRBJ2-7; D uncertain. The sequence derives from a human donor who was either an allogeneic HSCT recipient or a stem cell or donor lymphocyte infusion donor (not recorded which). It is not recorded whose cells these are; they may come from a transplant donor. CDR3 bases: TGTGCCAGCAGCTCCCCCCCCGCCTACGAGCAGTACTTC. Its translation is CASSSPPAYEQYF.